Detailed here is one T cell receptor (beta chain). The data derive from a study of T cell responses to AZD1222 COVID-19 vaccine. Sequenced by immunoSEQ multiplex PCR; TCRdb stores in-frame clones only, minus some. The table has tens of thousands of clones, about 72% seen once. This CDR3 is 18 amino acids long. After removal of 6 bases from V and 1 base from J, the junction contained 11 bases not matched to a gene. CDR1 is LGHNA and CDR2 is YNFKEQ in the germline V gene. The receptor was isolated from an adult in good health. The rearrangement uses TRBV4-2 and TRBJ2-7, with 14 nucleotides matching TRBD2. Sequencing was performed on peripheral blood, taken on day 0 of AZD1222 vaccination. The CDR3 loop reads CASRPGTSGSVRSYEQYF. Here the CDR3 DNA reads TGTGCCAGCAGACCCGGGACTAGCGGGAGTGTAAGATCCTACGAGCAGTACTTC.